The T cell receptor (beta chain) described here comes from a study of blood T cell repertoires in COVID-19. Assay used: immunoSEQ multiplex PCR; TCRdb lists only in-frame clones, some missing. The table lists about 150,000 clones, around 80% of them singletons. Germline-derived CDR1 and CDR2 are LNHDA and SQIVND (reference sequence). The CDR3 loop spans 13 amino acids. The V and J ends lost 8 bases and 8 bases, in that order; junction bases with no gene match: 8. The TCR comes from a woman aged 65 to 85 in a cohort exposed to, infected with or recovered from COVID-19 (not recorded which). V is TRBV19 and J is TRBJ2-7; TRBD2 matches at 11 bases. Sequencing was carried out using PBMCs or T cells enriched from blood (not recorded which). CDR3 amino acids: CASAGTSGSQQYF. In DNA, the CDR3 is TGTGCCAGTGCCGGGACTAGCGGCTCTCAGCAGTACTTC.